Listed below are T cell receptor beta chains from one sample, sequenced in a study of T-cell memory formation after mild COVID-19. MiXCR, run by TCRdb on the 5' RACE reads, gives a single entry per CDR3 protein. This table holds about 210,000 distinct CDR3 sequences, more than 9% found once. Sequenced sample: PBMCs or a T cell subset sorted from them (not recorded which). The receptor source for this set is a man aged 18 to 30 who had mild COVID-19 (a few samples of this study predate the infection). Cell type and time point are not known. The CDR3 runs from the conserved cysteine through the conserved F or W. D genes are given only for firm matches. Clone size appears in some rows only: once, few, many, or a class for an expanded clone.

d_call	j_call	clone_size	v_call	cdr3_nt	cdr3_aa
TRBD1	TRBJ2-7	many	TRBV5-1	TGCGCCAGCAGCTTGGACCCGGACAGGCGGATCTACGAGCAGTACTTC	CASSLDPDRRIYEQYF
TRBD2	TRBJ2-3	many	TRBV6-6	TGTGCCAGCAGCTACAGAATTACCAGCGGGGGGGCGTTAAATACGCAGTATTTT	CASSYRITSGGALNTQYF
.	TRBJ1-1	few	TRBV10-3	TGTGCCATCAGTGAGTTAAGGGTCGCAGCGAACACTGAAGCTTTCTTT	CAISELRVAANTEAFF
TRBD1	TRBJ2-7	few	TRBV11-1	TGTGCCAGCAGCACTAACCGGGACAGGGGATCGAACGAGCAGTACTTC	CASSTNRDRGSNEQYF
.	TRBJ2-3	few	TRBV7-2	TGTGCCAGCAGCCGGGGAGAAAGGGATACGCAGTATTTT	CASSRGERDTQYF
TRBD2	TRBJ2-7	.	TRBV20-1	TGCAGTGCTAACGTAGCGGGGGGGGTTGAGCAGTACTTC	CSANVAGGVEQYF
.	TRBJ2-5	.	TRBV27	TGTGCCAGCAGTTTAATGTACCAAGAGACCCAGTACTTC	CASSLMYQETQYF
TRBD1	TRBJ1-2	.	TRBV7-9	TGTGCCAGCAGACCCCGGACAGGGTTGAGCTATGGCTACACCTTC	CASRPRTGLSYGYTF
.	TRBJ2-5	many	TRBV7-9	TGTGCCAGCATACGACTCGCCGGGGAGACCCAGTACTTC	CASIRLAGETQYF
.	TRBJ2-1	.	TRBV6-1	TGTGCCAGCACCACTCGGGATGAGCAGTTCTTC	CASTTRDEQFF
.	TRBJ2-3	few	TRBV20-1	TGCAGTGCTGGAAGGACGACAGTTTATACGCAGTATTTT	CSAGRTTVYTQYF
TRBD1	TRBJ1-2	few	TRBV2	TGTGGAGTTCGCCCCCGGGACAGGGAGTCTCGGGGCTACACCTTC	CGVRPRDRESRGYTF
TRBD2	TRBJ2-3	few	TRBV7-6	TGTGCCAGCAGCGTACAGCGGGGGGGGGCCACAGATACGCAGTATTTT	CASSVQRGGATDTQYF
TRBD1	TRBJ2-6	.	TRBV28	TGTGCCAGCAGTCTAATCGGGACAGGGTTCGGGGCCAACGTCCTGACTTTC	CASSLIGTGFGANVLTF
TRBD1	TRBJ1-1	few	TRBV5-1	TGCGCCAGCAGTTCCGGGACAGGGAGCATGAACACTGAAGCTTTCTTT	CASSSGTGSMNTEAFF
TRBD1	TRBJ2-2	many	TRBV7-8	TGTGCCAGCAGCCGAAGACAGGGAACCGGGGAGCTGTTTTTT	CASSRRQGTGELFF
.	TRBJ2-3	many	TRBV28	TGTGCCAGCAGTTGGGAGTATACGCAGTATTTT	CASSWEYTQYF
.	TRBJ1-2	.	TRBV12-3/TRBV12-4	TGTGCCAGCAGTCCTCGGTCTGGCGGCAATGGCTACACCTTC	CASSPRSGGNGYTF
.	TRBJ2-3	few	TRBV20-1	TGCAGTGCCGGCCCGGGGAGCCGCACAGATACGCAGTATTTT	CSAGPGSRTDTQYF
.	TRBJ1-1	.	TRBV18	TGTGCCAGCTCACCAACGGCCGCCACTGAAGCTTTCTTT	CASSPTAATEAFF
.	TRBJ2-7	few	TRBV7-9	TGTGCCAGCAGCTGGACCAGCGAAATCTCCGAGCAGTACTTC	CASSWTSEISEQYF
TRBD1	TRBJ1-3	once	TRBV7-2	TGTGCCATCTCACCACAGGGGACAACCCCTGGAAACACCATATATTTT	CAISPQGTTPGNTIYF
.	TRBJ2-2	many	TRBV7-9	TGTGCCAGCAGCCCCGTTTCGAGGAGGAACACCGGGGAGCTGTTTTTT	CASSPVSRRNTGELFF
TRBD1	TRBJ1-1	few	TRBV6-6	TGTGCCAGCAGTTCCGGGACAGGGGTTCGTGGGACTGAAGCTTTCTTT	CASSSGTGVRGTEAFF
TRBD2	TRBJ2-1	many	TRBV5-4	TGTGCCAGCAGCCGACCTAGCGGGGGGGCCTACAATGAGCAGTTCTTC	CASSRPSGGAYNEQFF